This T cell receptor beta chain was recovered during a study of regulatory T cells in long-lasting Graves disease. Study in general: Recently diagnosed Graves' patients had received antithyroid drugs for under 3 months.

This clonotype was seen a few times. Specified time point: newly diagnosed GD, antithyroid drugs for less than 3 months. The TCR library was made from RNA extracted from PBMCs. The germline gives CDR1 MGHRA, CDR2 YSYEKL. The length of the CDR3 is 16 residues. With 0 bases removed from V and 6 bases from J, the gap between germline ends came to 14 bases. Arm-PCR of CDR3 regions and iRepertoire HTBI primers were the basis on which TCR beta libraries were built. TCRdb analysed the multiplex PCR reads with MiXCR anew, one entry per CDR3 protein. The table has approximately 350,000 distinct CDR3 sequences, about a sixth seen once. These same records also appear under a second study, on T cells in Graves' hyperthyroidism and ophthalmopathy. From that paper: In the first-round RT-PCR of the TCR CDR3, the HTBI primer set was used.

This chain joins TRBV4-1 and TRBJ2-2; possibly TRBD2 for D (6 bases). The material was peripheral blood mononuclear cells (PBMCs), obtained at new diagnosis, from a patient treated with antithyroid drugs. This TCR came from a woman aged 18-29 years with Graves disease. The CDR3 region is CASSQEGGRDPGELFF. The CDR3 DNA reads as TGCGCCAGCAGCCAAGAGGGGGGACGGGATCCCGGGGAGCTGTTTTTT.